This T cell receptor (beta chain) was captured by sequencing in a study of blood T cell repertoires in COVID-19. Clones were read by immunoSEQ multiplex PCR, and TCRdb kept only the in-frame ones, dropping some. In the table there are 70,000 to 100,000 clones, about two thirds of which are singletons. J gave up 3 bases and V 7 bases, and 8 bases lay outside the gene matches. CDR1 SNHLY and CDR2 FYNNEI come from the germline V gene. This CDR3 has 14 amino acids. Sequencing input: peripheral blood. The rearrangement links TRBV2 to TRBJ2-7; 8 bases are a match to TRBD1. This clonotype originated in an older woman in a cohort sampled during active or convalescent COVID-19. The DNA for the CDR3 is TGTGCCAGCACGACCGGGACAGGAAACTACGAGCAGTACTTC. It specifies CASTTGTGNYEQYF.